This T cell receptor (beta chain) was documented in a study of shared clonotypes between healthy human individuals. Overall study results and limits: A limitation of the genetic and exposure-history diversity represented arose from few donors.

Only CD45RO-negative cells positively selected for CCR7 counted as naive CD8 cells, so terminally differentiated effector memory CD45RA+ cells were excluded. This clone has just a few counts. Its cognate antigen is unknown. The CDR3 is 11 residues long. Germline V CDR1 and CDR2: MNHEY, SVGAGI. V was pared by 4 bases and J by 6 bases, with 3 bases between. Libraries were prepared by immunoSEQ multiplex PCR; TCRdb keeps only in-frame clonotypes and omits some of them. The data show approximately 810,000 clones, nearly 95% seen once. Sequenced: naive CD8+ T cells sorted from blood. The receptor was derived from a man younger than 40 in good health. The chain joins TRBV6-5 to TRBJ2-2; D is unclear. The CDR3 reads CASSSSGELFF. The CDR3 region has the DNA TGTGCCAGCAGTTCCTCCGGGGAGCTGTTTTTT.